Presented here are 20 T cell receptor beta chains from one specimen sequenced in a study of PD-1 blockade in classical Hodgkin lymphoma. The time point is: newly diagnosed, previously untreated cHL patient sample. Starting with thawed PBMCs, CD4+ T cells were purified by magnetic negative selection. Clones were sequenced by immunoSEQ multiplex PCR, and TCRdb holds only the in-frame ones, with some missing. The data show under 40,000 clones, approximately 90% seen once. Sequences were obtained from CD4+ T cells from blood. These receptors all come from a human donor with classical Hodgkin lymphoma.

The V and J genes are TRBV5-1 and TRBJ2-1, with 8 nucleotides matching TRBD2. The CDR3 extends over 16 amino acids. Per the germline V gene, CDR1 is SGHRS and CDR2 is YFSETQ. V gave up 1 base and J gave up 8 bases; unmatched junction bases: 11. CDR3 bases: TGCGCCAGCAGCTTGCGACCAGCGGGAGTGGCAGATGAGCAGTTCTTC. It specifies CASSLRPAGVADEQFF.

This sequence joins TRBV7-9 and TRBJ2-3; D is ambiguous. Germline-derived CDR1 and CDR2 are SEHNR and FQNEAQ (reference sequence). V was pared by 5 bases and J by 8 bases, with 14 bases between. The length of the CDR3 is 13 residues. In DNA, the CDR3 is TGTGCCAGCAGCCTCCTTTCCCCAGCTACGCAGTATTTT. Amino acids: CASSLLSPATQYF.

The chain uses TRBV7-2 and TRBJ2-1; D gene ambiguous. V was cut by 11 bases and J by 0 bases, with 17 bases left in between. Germline values: CDR1 SGHTA, CDR2 FQGNSA. This CDR3 comprises 15 residues. This CDR3 is CAGQFSASSYNEQFF. In DNA, the CDR3 is TGTGCCGGCCAATTTTCGGCCAGCTCCTACAATGAGCAGTTCTTC.

The chain carries TRBV11-2 and TRBJ1-2, with 7 bases aligning to TRBD1. CDR3 length: 16 residues. The germline V gene encodes CDR1 SGHAT and CDR2 FQNNGV. The ends lost 6 bases at V and 0 bases at J; junction bases unmatched: 10. The CDR3 protein is CASRPPRGPSNYGYTF. DNA for the CDR3: TGTGCCAGCAGGCCTCCAAGGGGGCCCTCTAACTATGGCTACACCTTC.

The chain uses TRBV5-5 and TRBJ2-5; D perhaps matches TRBD2 (6 bases). CDR1 and CDR2 from the germline V gene are SGHKS and YYEKEE (reference sequence). Deletions cut 5 bases from V and 2 bases from J, with 19 bases between. The CDR3 extends over 16 amino acids. The CDR3: CASSLGAGSGQETQYF. In nucleotides, the CDR3 is TGTGCCAGCAGTCTTGGGGCGGGTAGCGGACAAGAGACCCAGTACTTC.

This sequence joins TRBV19 and TRBJ2-1; D is perhaps TRBD1 (6 bases). V was pared by 9 bases and J by 2 bases, with 17 bases between. The CDR3 contains 15 residues. Germline CDR1 is LNHDA and CDR2 is SQIVND (reference sequence). The DNA for the CDR3 is TGTGCCAGCAAGACGCCAGGGGAAGCCTACAATGAGCAGTTCTTC. This gives the protein CASKTPGEAYNEQFF.

The chain uses TRBV10-3 and TRBJ2-2; 8 bases map to TRBD1. The CDR3 sequence is 15 residues long. Per germline, CDR1 ENHRY and CDR2 SYGVKD. J was trimmed by 5 bases and V by 5 bases; bases with no gene match: 7. The CDR3 DNA follows: TGTGCCATCAGTAATGGACAGGGCGGGACCGGGGAGCTGTTTTTT. It is translated as CAISNGQGGTGELFF.

The chain is built from TRBV21-1 and TRBJ1-1; the D call in the table, TRBD1, was not verified against the DNA. TRBV21-1 is classified as a pseudogene. The CDR3 contains 16 residues. The CDR3 DNA follows: TGTGCCAGCAGCAAACTGAACCTGGGCCTGAACACTGAAGCTTTCTTT. Encoded protein: CASSKLNLGLNTEAFF.

The chain has TRBV29-1 and TRBJ1-2; tentative D call: TRBD1 (5 bases). The CDR3 loop spans 14 amino acids. Germline-derived CDR1 and CDR2 are SQVTM and ANQGSEA. The V end was cut by 5 bases, the J end by 1 base, with 14 bases between. CDR3 residues: CSVQATANNYGYTF. In nucleotides, the CDR3 is TGCAGCGTTCAAGCGACAGCTAATAACTATGGCTACACCTTC.

V usage is TRBV6-1 and J usage is TRBJ2-2; D might be TRBD2 (6 bases). The ends were cut back, 3 bases at V and 6 bases at J, with 14 bases in the middle. The germline CDR1 and CDR2 sequences are MNHNS and SASEGT. The CDR3 totals 15 residues. CDR3: CASSEEGRLPGELFF. The CDR3 DNA follows: TGTGCCAGCAGTGAGGAGGGCCGTTTACCCGGGGAGCTGTTTTTT.

The chain is built from TRBV28 and TRBJ1-2; 9 nucleotides match TRBD1. The CDR3 totals 18 residues. Per the germline V gene, CDR1 is MDHEN and CDR2 is SYDVKM. The J segment lost 8 bases and the V segment lost 10 bases, leaving 26 bases of the junction unmatched. CDR3 loop: CAISVDLQTGGAVRGYTF. Written as DNA, the CDR3 is TGTGCCATCTCAGTCGACCTACAAACAGGGGGCGCAGTTCGGGGCTACACCTTC.

The CDR3 DNA reads as TGTGCCTGGAGTCTACAGGGGGCTGGAACTGAAGCTTTCTTT. It yields the protein CAWSLQGAGTEAFF. The genes are TRBV30 and TRBJ1-1; TRBD1 agrees at 9 bases. Germline CDR1 reads GTSNPN; CDR2 reads SVGIG (reference sequence). The CDR3 totals 14 residues. The trim removed 2 bases at V and 5 bases at J, leaving 6 bases unmatched.

The count of this clone is one. The V call is TRBV5-1, the J call TRBJ2-3; a weak D match, TRBD2 (5 bases). With 0 bases removed from V and 2 bases from J, the gap between germline ends came to 13 bases. The CDR3 runs 16 residues. The germline V gene encodes CDR1 SGHRS and CDR2 YFSETQ. The CDR3 is CASSLARGRDTDTQYF. CDR3 nucleotides: TGCGCCAGCAGCTTGGCACGGGGAAGGGACACAGATACGCAGTATTTT.

The V and J genes are TRBV11-2 and TRBJ1-3, with 10 bases aligning to TRBD1. Germline-derived CDR1 and CDR2 are SGHAT and FQNNGV. Germline trimming cut 3 bases from V and 0 bases from J; bases unmatched to any gene: 8. The CDR3 consists of 18 residues. CDR3 bases: TGTGCCAGCAGCTTGAGGACAGGGGGATCGAGCTCTGGAAACACCATATATTTT. It translates to CASSLRTGGSSSGNTIYF.

The V call is TRBV18, the J call TRBJ2-1, with 12 positions matching TRBD2. CDR3 length: 17 amino acids. Germline lookup yields CDR1 KGHSH and CDR2 LQKENI. The V gene end was trimmed by 3 bases and the J gene end by 0 bases; junction bases not matched to a gene: 3. For the CDR3, the DNA is TGTGCCAGCTCACCGACTAGCGGGAGTCTCTCCTACAATGAGCAGTTCTTC. It specifies CASSPTSGSLSYNEQFF.

J is TRBJ2-5 and V is TRBV15; 9 bases are shared with TRBD1. CDR3 length: 16 amino acids. V trimming: 0 bases; J trimming: 5 bases; junction bases outside the gene matches: 7. Germline lookup yields CDR1 LNHNV and CDR2 YYDKDF (reference sequence). The DNA of the CDR3 is TGTGCCACCAGCAGAGAGGGGGGGACAGGGATGGAGACCCAGTACTTC. It translates to CATSREGGTGMETQYF.

The gene calls are TRBV21-1 and TRBJ2-1; the DNA was not used to check the table's D call, TRBD1. TRBV21-1 is labeled a pseudogene. The CDR3 contains 19 residues. For the CDR3, the DNA is TGTGCCAGCAGCAGCTTCTATGGGGTCGACAGGAGGATCTACAATGAGCAGTTCTTC. It encodes CASSSFYGVDRRIYNEQFF.

Details on this clone: Other DNA sequences in the sample encode the same CDR3. This chain connects TRBV10-3 to TRBJ2-1; 13 bases agree with TRBD2. Losses at the gene ends were 8 bases for V and 6 bases for J; bases not matched to a gene: 1. The V gene's germline CDR1 is ENHRY and CDR2 SYGVKD. The CDR3 is 13 residues long. The CDR3 loop reads CAIGLAGANEQFF. CDR3 in DNA: TGTGCCATCGGACTAGCGGGAGCCAATGAGCAGTTCTTC.

The chain links TRBV9 to TRBJ2-3, with 8 nucleotides matching TRBD2. The CDR3 has 17 amino acids. With 1 base clipped from V and 2 bases from J, the junction kept 9 bases outside the gene matches. Germline-derived CDR1 and CDR2 are SGDLS and YYNGEE. The CDR3 sequence is CASSVSAGGRYTDTQYF. The CDR3 DNA follows: TGTGCCAGCAGCGTATCGGCCGGCGGGAGGTACACAGATACGCAGTATTTT. Based on the CDR3 plus reference TRBV9 and TRBJ2-3, the full variable domain is DSGVTQTPKHLITATGQRVTLRCSPRSGDLSVYWYQQSLDQGLQFLIQYYNGEERAKGNILERFSAQQFPDLHSELNLSSLELGDSALYFCASSVSAGGRYTDTQYFGPGTRLTVL.

The rearrangement links TRBV21-1 to TRBJ2-7. TRBV21-1 is a known pseudogene. This CDR3 comprises 17 residues. The CDR3 region is CASSKGQKPGDVSEQYV. The CDR3 DNA is TGTGCCAGCAGCAAAGGCCAGAAACCAGGTGATGTAAGCGAGCAGTACGTC.